This TCR beta chain was captured in a study of Ad26.COV2.S vaccination and SARS-CoV-2 variants. Notes on the study in general: Total T cell responses, in the TCR breadth and depth analyses, may have been underestimated.

Generated by immunoSEQ multiplex PCR, the TCRdb table keeps only in-frame clones and is missing some. The sample consists of about 410,000 clones, about 85% of them appearing once. Treatment denoted: 19 received Ad26.COV2.S at low or high dose, single or two shots; several received placebo; per-sample allocation not given. Sample collection was performed on day 63 after the first vaccine or placebo injection. The vaccine antigen was prefusion-stabilized Wuhan SARS-CoV-2 spike. In regard to this clone: Its cognate antigen is unknown.

Material: peripheral blood, obtained in a trial of Ad26.COV2.S vaccine versus placebo. The receptor was derived from a person aged 18-60 years who received the Ad26.COV2.S COVID-19 vaccine or a placebo.

CDR3 residues: CASSVGGDPSYEQYF. CDR3 nucleotide sequence: TGTGCCAGCAGCGTAGGGGGGGACCCCTCCTACGAGCAGTACTTC. This rearrangement joins TRBV9 to TRBJ2-7, with D possibly matching TRBD2 (6 bases). Germline CDR1 and CDR2: SGDLS and YYNGEE. The CDR3 is 15 residues long. V was shortened by 0 bases and J by 0 bases, with 10 bases between the two germline ends.